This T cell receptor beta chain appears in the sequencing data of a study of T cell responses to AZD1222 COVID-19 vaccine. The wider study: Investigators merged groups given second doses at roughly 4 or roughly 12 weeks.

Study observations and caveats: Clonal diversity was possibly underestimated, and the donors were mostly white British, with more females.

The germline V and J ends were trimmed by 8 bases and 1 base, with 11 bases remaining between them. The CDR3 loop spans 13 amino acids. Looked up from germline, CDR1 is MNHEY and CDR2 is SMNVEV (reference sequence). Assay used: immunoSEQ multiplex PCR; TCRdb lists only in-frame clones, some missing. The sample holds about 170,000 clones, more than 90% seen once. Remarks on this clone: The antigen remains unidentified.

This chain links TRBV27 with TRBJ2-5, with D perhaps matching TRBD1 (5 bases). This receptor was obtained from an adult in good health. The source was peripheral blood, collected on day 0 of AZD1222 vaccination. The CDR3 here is CASGKGIQETQYF. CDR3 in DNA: TGTGCCAGCGGGAAGGGGATCCAAGAGACCCAGTACTTC.